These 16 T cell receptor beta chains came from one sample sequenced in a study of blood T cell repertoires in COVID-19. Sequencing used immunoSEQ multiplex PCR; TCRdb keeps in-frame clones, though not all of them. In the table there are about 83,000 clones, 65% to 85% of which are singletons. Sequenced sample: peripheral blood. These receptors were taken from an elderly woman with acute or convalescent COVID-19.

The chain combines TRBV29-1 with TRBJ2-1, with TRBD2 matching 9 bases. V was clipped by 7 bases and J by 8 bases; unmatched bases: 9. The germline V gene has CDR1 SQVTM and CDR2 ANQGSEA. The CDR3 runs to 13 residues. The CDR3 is CSGRRGGADEQFF. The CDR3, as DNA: TGCAGCGGGCGGCGGGGGGGAGCCGATGAGCAGTTCTTC.

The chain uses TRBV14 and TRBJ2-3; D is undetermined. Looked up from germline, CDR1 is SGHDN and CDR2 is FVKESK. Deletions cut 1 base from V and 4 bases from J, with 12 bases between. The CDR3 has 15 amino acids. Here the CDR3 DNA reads TGTGCCAGCAGCCAAGGGCTCGGGTGGGCAGATACGCAGTATTTT. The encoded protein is CASSQGLGWADTQYF.

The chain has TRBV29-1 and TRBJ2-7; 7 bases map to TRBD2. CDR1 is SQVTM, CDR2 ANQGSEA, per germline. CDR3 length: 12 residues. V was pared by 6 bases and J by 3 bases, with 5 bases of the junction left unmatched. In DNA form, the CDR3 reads TGCAGCGTCCCCCGGGGGGACTACGAGCAGTACTTC. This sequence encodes CSVPRGDYEQYF.

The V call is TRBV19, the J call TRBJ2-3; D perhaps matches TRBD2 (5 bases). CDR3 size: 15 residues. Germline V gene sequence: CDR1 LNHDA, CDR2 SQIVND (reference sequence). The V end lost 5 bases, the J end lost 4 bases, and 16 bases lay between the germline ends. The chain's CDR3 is CASSPSWVPPDTQYF. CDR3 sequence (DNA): TGTGCCAGTAGTCCTAGCTGGGTCCCCCCAGATACGCAGTATTTT.

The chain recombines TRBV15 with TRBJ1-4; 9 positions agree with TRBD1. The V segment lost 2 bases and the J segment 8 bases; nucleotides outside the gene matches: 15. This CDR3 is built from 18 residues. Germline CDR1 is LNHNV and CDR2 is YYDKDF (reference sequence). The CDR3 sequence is CATSRPGEAQGAKEKLFF. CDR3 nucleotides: TGTGCCACCAGCAGACCTGGGGAAGCACAGGGGGCGAAAGAAAAACTGTTTTTT. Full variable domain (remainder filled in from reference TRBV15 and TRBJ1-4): DAMVIQNPRYQVTQFGKPVTLSCSQTLNHNVMYWYQQKSSQAPKLLFHYYDKDFNNEADTPDNFQSRRPNTSFCFLDIRSPGLGDTAMYLCATSRPGEAQGAKEKLFFGSGTQLSVL.

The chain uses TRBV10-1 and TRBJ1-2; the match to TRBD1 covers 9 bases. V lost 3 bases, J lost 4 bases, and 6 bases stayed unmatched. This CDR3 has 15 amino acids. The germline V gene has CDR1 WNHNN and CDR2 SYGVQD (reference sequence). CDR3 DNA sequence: TGCGCCAGCAGTGACCGGACAGGGGATCCCTATGGCTACACCTTC. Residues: CASSDRTGDPYGYTF.

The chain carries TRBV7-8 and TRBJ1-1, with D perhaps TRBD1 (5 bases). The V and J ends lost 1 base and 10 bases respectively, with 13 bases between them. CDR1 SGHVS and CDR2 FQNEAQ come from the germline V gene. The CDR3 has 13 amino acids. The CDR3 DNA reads TGTGCCAGCAGCTTAGGGCGGGGGGGTGTAGCTTTCTTT. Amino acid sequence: CASSLGRGGVAFF.

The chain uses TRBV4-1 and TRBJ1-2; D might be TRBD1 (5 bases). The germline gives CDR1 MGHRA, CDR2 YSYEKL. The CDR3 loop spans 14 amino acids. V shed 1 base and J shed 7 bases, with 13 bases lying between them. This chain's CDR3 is CASSQVTGSPGYTF. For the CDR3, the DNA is TGCGCCAGCAGCCAAGTAACAGGCTCCCCTGGCTACACCTTC.

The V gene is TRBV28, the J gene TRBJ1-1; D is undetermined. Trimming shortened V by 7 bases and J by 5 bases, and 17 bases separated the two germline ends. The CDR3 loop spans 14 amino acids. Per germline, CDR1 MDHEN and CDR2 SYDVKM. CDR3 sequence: CASTSEGLRTEAFF. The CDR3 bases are TGTGCCAGCACCTCCGAGGGCCTGAGAACTGAAGCTTTCTTT.

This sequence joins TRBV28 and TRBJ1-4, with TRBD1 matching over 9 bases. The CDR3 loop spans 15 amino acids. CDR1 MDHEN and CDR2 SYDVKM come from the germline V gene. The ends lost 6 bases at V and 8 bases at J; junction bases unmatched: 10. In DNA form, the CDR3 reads TGTGCCAGCAGCCGCTCGGGACAGGGTGGAGAAAAACTGTTTTTT. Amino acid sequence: CASSRSGQGGEKLFF.

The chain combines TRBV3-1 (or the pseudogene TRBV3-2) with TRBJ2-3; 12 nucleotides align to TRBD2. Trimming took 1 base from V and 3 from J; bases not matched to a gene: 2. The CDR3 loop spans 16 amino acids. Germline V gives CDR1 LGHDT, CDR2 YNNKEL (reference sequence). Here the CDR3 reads CASSQGGLAGTDTQYF. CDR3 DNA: TGTGCCAGCAGCCAAGGGGGACTAGCGGGTACAGATACGCAGTATTTT.

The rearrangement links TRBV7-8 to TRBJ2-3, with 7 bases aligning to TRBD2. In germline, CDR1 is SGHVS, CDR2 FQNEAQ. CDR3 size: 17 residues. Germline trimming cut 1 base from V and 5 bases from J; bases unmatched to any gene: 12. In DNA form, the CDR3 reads TGTGCCAGCAGCTTAGAAGGTCGGGGGACGGGAGGAGATACGCAGTATTTT. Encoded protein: CASSLEGRGTGGDTQYF.

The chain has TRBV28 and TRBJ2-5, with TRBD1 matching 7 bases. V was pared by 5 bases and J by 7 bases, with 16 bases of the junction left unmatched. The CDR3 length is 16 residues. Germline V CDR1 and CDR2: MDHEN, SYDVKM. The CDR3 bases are TGTGCCAGCAGTGAGCAGACAGGGCCCGGTCTTGTGACCCAGTACTTC. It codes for CASSEQTGPGLVTQYF.

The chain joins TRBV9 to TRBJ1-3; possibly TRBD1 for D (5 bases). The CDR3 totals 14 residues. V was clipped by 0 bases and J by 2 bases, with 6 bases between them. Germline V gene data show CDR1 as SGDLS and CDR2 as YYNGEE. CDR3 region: CASSVAGTGNTIYF. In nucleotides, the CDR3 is TGTGCCAGCAGCGTAGCAGGGACTGGAAACACCATATATTTT.

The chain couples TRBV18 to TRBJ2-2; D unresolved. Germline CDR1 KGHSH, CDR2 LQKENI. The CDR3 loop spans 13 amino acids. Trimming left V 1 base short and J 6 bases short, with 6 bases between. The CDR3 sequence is CASSPRVAGELFF. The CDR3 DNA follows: TGTGCCAGCTCACCACGTGTAGCCGGGGAGCTGTTTTTT.

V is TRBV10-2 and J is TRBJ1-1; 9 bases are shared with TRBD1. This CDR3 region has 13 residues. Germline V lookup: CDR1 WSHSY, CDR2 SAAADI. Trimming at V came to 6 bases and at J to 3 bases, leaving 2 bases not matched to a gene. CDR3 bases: TGCGCCAGCAGGGGACAGGGAGACACTGAAGCTTTCTTT. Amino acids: CASRGQGDTEAFF.